This TCR beta chain stems from a study of OX40 agonist ivuxolimab in advanced cancers. Findings and limits, study-wide: The study did not work out the antigen specificity of the expanded peripheral T cells. Mean expanded clone counts were higher in CD8+ than CD4+ T cells. Clonal expansion was seen in CD4+ and CD8+ blood T cells by week 6 at 0.1 to 3.0 mg/kg.

The repertoire was sequenced with immunoSEQ multiplex PCR; TCRdb's copy has only in-frame clones and lacks some. Of more than 65,000 clones in the sample, approximately 85% were seen once. Note on this clone: The antigen remains undetermined.

Systemic immunosuppression or a history of autoimmune disease excluded patients. This clonotype originated in an adult with an advanced solid tumor such as melanoma, head and neck, liver or kidney cancer. The starting material was CD4+ or CD8+ T cells sorted from blood, obtained in a trial of the OX40 agonist ivuxolimab.

The CDR3 DNA follows: TGTGCCAGCATTCAACTGGACAGGGGAGGCTATGGCTACACCTTC. Translating gives CASIQLDRGGYGYTF. This chain connects TRBV2 to TRBJ1-2; the match to TRBD1 covers 9 bases. V was clipped by 7 bases and J by 4 bases; unmatched bases: 10. Germline CDR1 and CDR2: SNHLY and FYNNEI. The CDR3 totals 15 residues.